This T cell receptor beta chain was retrieved from a study of STAT3 mutations in large granular lymphocyte leukemia. Findings and caveats of the study: In T-cell large granular lymphocyte leukemia, about half of patients showed multiple immunodominant subclonotypes.

Germline CDR1 SGHRS, CDR2 YFSETQ. V was clipped by 3 bases and J by 4 bases; unmatched bases: 14. The CDR3 covers 18 residues. Concerning this clone itself: Its antigen is currently unknown.

TCRdb keeps only in-frame clones here, not all; method: immunoSEQ multiplex PCR. Of tens of thousands of clones in the sample, roughly 93% were seen once. The origin of this receptor is a man in his forties or fifties with T-cell large granular lymphocyte leukemia. Some clones in this sample may be carry-over from other donors' samples. J is TRBJ2-2 and V is TRBV5-1; TRBD2 agrees at 8 bases. Sequences were obtained from peripheral blood mononuclear cells. As DNA, the CDR3 is TGCGCCAGCAGCTCCCCGGAGGAAGCGGGGGCCTTCACCGGGGAGCTGTTTTTT. Its protein is CASSSPEEAGAFTGELFF.